This TCR beta chain was found in a study of blood T cell repertoires in COVID-19. CDR3 length: 13 residues. Germline trimming cut 2 bases from V and 5 bases from J; bases unmatched to any gene: 0. Germline-derived CDR1 and CDR2 are SGHVS and FNYEAQ. Libraries were prepared by immunoSEQ multiplex PCR; TCRdb keeps only in-frame clonotypes and omits some of them. Found here are about 220,000 clones, approximately 80% of them singletons; the top ten hold about 10%. The specimen sequenced was peripheral blood. This rearrangement joins TRBV7-6 to TRBJ2-1, with 7 positions matching TRBD2. The TCR was taken from a man aged 45-65 years with active or convalescent COVID-19. CDR3 nucleotides: TGTGCCAGCAGCTTAAGCGGGGACAATGAGCAGTTCTTC. It specifies CASSLSGDNEQFF.